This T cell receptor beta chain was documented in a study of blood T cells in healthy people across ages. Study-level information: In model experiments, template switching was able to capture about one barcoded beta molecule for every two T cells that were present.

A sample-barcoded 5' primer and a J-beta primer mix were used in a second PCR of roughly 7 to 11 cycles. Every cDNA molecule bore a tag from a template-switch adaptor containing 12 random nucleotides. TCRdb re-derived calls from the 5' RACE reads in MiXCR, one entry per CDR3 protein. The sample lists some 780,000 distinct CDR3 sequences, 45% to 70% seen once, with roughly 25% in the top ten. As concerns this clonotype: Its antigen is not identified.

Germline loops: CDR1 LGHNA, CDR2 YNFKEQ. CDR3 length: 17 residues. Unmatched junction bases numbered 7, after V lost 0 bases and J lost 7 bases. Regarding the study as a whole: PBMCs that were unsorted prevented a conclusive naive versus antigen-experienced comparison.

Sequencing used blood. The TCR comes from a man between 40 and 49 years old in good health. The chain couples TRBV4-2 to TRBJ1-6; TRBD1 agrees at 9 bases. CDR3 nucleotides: TGTGCCAGCAGCCAAGATCGGGGACAGGGACGAAATTCACCCCTCCACTTT. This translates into CASSQDRGQGRNSPLHF.